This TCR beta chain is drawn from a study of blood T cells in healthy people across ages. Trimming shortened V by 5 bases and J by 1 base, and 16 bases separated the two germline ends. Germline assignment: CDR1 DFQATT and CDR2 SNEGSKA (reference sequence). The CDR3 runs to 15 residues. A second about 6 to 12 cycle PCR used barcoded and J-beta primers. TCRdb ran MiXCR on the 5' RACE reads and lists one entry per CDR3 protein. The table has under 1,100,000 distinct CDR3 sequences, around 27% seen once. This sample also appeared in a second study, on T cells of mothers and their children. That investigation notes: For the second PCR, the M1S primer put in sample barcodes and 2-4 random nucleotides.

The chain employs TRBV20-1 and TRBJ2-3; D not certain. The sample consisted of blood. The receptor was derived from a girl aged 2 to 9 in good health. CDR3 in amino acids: CSARMTQWGTDTQYF. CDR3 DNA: TGCAGTGCTCGTATGACCCAGTGGGGCACAGATACGCAGTATTTT.